A selection of T cell receptor beta chains follows, all from one sample in a study of regulatory T cells in long-lasting Graves disease. A single record per CDR3 protein comes from TCRdb applying MiXCR to the multiplex PCR reads. The repertoire holds 350,000 to 400,000 distinct CDR3 sequences, with 15% to 18% as singletons. Sequencing used peripheral blood mononuclear cells (PBMCs), obtained at new diagnosis, from a patient treated with antithyroid drugs. These receptors were taken from a female donor with Graves disease. CDR3s include the opening cysteine and the closing phenylalanine or tryptophan.

J gene: TRBJ2-1; V gene: TRBV20-1; CDR3 protein: CSARGREGQSSYNEQFF
J gene: TRBJ2-2; V gene: TRBV6-1; CDR3 protein: CASSLQGTGELFF
J gene: TRBJ1-2; V gene: TRBV5-1; CDR3 protein: CASSLTGTGNLNYGYTF
J gene: TRBJ1-4; V gene: TRBV24-1; CDR3 protein: CATGEKLFF
J gene: TRBJ2-1; V gene: TRBV2; CDR3 protein: CASRKPGLENNEQFF
J gene: TRBJ1-4; V gene: TRBV2; CDR3 protein: CASSHRDTTTNEKLFF
J gene: TRBJ1-5; V gene: TRBV12-3/TRBV12-4; CDR3 protein: CASSPIYLTGPEGNQPQHF
J gene: TRBJ1-5; V gene: TRBV28; CDR3 protein: CASRWTGGNQPQHF
J gene: TRBJ1-2; V gene: TRBV11-2; CDR3 protein: CASSLRVGYTF
J gene: TRBJ1-1; V gene: TRBV9; CDR3 protein: CASSSSGGQSEAFF
J gene: TRBJ2-7; V gene: TRBV27; CDR3 protein: CASSRDRGPPGDIREQYF
J gene: TRBJ2-2; V gene: TRBV12-3/TRBV12-4; CDR3 protein: CASSQTGLARTGELFF
J gene: TRBJ2-3; V gene: TRBV20-1; CDR3 protein: CSATVRGDTQYF
J gene: TRBJ2-2; V gene: TRBV10-2; CDR3 protein: CASTRAGELFF
J gene: TRBJ1-5; V gene: TRBV11-3; CDR3 protein: CASSIEVLGQPQHF
J gene: TRBJ1-3; V gene: TRBV14; CDR3 protein: CASSQRISGNTIYF
J gene: TRBJ1-2; V gene: TRBV29-1; CDR3 protein: CSVDQGVSGYTF
J gene: TRBJ2-7; V gene: TRBV28; CDR3 protein: CASRRTGSYINYEQYF
J gene: TRBJ2-1; V gene: TRBV24-1; CDR3 protein: CATSPPGSSYNEQFF
J gene: TRBJ2-5; V gene: TRBV12-3/TRBV12-4; CDR3 protein: CASSRRDVQNQETQYF
J gene: TRBJ2-3; V gene: TRBV12-3/TRBV12-4; CDR3 protein: CASSPAGTEPTDTQYF
J gene: TRBJ2-1; V gene: TRBV12-3/TRBV12-4; CDR3 protein: CASSPIGPSSYNEQFF
J gene: TRBJ2-3; V gene: TRBV12-3/TRBV12-4; CDR3 protein: CASTYRRSTDTQYF
J gene: TRBJ1-2; V gene: TRBV6-1; CDR3 protein: CASRQQGGYGYTF
J gene: TRBJ2-3; V gene: TRBV7-2; CDR3 protein: CASSFAASGGFTDTQYF
J gene: TRBJ2-5; V gene: TRBV7-2; CDR3 protein: CASSSNGQSQETQYF
J gene: TRBJ2-2; V gene: TRBV6-2/TRBV6-3; CDR3 protein: CASSFGATNTGELFF
J gene: TRBJ1-1; V gene: TRBV12-3/TRBV12-4; CDR3 protein: CASRLGQGAEAFF
J gene: TRBJ2-3; V gene: TRBV24-1; CDR3 protein: CATSDFKGAITDTQYF
J gene: TRBJ2-5; V gene: TRBV9; CDR3 protein: CASSVDASGEQETQYF
J gene: TRBJ2-3; V gene: TRBV5-4; CDR3 protein: CASSKPGPTYLDTQYF
J gene: TRBJ2-7; V gene: TRBV6-2/TRBV6-3; CDR3 protein: CASRLTSGVSYEQYF
J gene: TRBJ2-3; V gene: TRBV27; CDR3 protein: CASSLVAGVITDTQYF
J gene: TRBJ2-1; V gene: TRBV5-6; CDR3 protein: CASSPFIGGSYNEQFF
J gene: TRBJ1-5; V gene: TRBV5-1; CDR3 protein: CASSPRADRHISNQPQHF
J gene: TRBJ2-1; V gene: TRBV4-2; CDR3 protein: CASSQNLAENEQFF
J gene: TRBJ2-2; V gene: TRBV19; CDR3 protein: CASSNRATGELFF
J gene: TRBJ2-1; V gene: TRBV11-2; CDR3 protein: CASSTPANNEQFF
J gene: TRBJ1-5; V gene: TRBV2; CDR3 protein: CASSEAPGNSNQPQHF
J gene: TRBJ2-7; V gene: TRBV5-8; CDR3 protein: CASSLFLVKGAVYEQYF
J gene: TRBJ2-7; V gene: TRBV7-9; CDR3 protein: CASSSDSTYEQYF
J gene: TRBJ2-7; V gene: TRBV18; CDR3 protein: CASSRGLAGGYEQYF
J gene: TRBJ2-3; V gene: TRBV6-1; CDR3 protein: CASTQTSSTDTQYF
J gene: TRBJ2-3; V gene: TRBV2; CDR3 protein: CASSDLAGGRETQYF
J gene: TRBJ1-6; V gene: TRBV9; CDR3 protein: CASSVGGQGDSPLHF
J gene: TRBJ2-5; V gene: TRBV5-1; CDR3 protein: CASSLLTRGGETQYF